Below are 30 T cell receptor beta chains sequenced from a single sample in a study of T cell repertoires in cytomegalovirus infection. Antigens for these TCRs are unknown. TCRdb re-derived calls from the reads in MiXCR, one entry per CDR3 protein. This sample has fewer than 1,000,000 distinct CDR3 sequences, with 25% to 40% found just once. The sample consisted of cultured CD8+ T cells from PBMCs, taken from culture after CMV antigen stimulation. The receptors were gathered from a human donor in good health (CMV status not recorded). Some clones in this sample may be carry-over from other donors' samples.

Remarks on this clonotype: A much larger clone lies a single base off, so this may be a read error. The chain has TRBV7-6 and TRBJ2-3; TRBD2 is a possible D gene (7 bases). The CDR3 is 15 amino acids. Germline V lookup: CDR1 SGHVS, CDR2 FNYEAQ. The CDR3 DNA reads TGTGCCAACAGCTCCACGGGGGGCTGGGCAGATACGCAGTATTTT. Translation: CANSSTGGWADTQYF.

Many counts were recorded for this clonotype. CDR3 protein: CASSLLAGGPETQYF. The CDR3 nucleotides are TGTGCCAGCAGCTTACTAGCGGGGGGGCCGGAGACCCAGTACTTC. The chain carries TRBV7-8 and TRBJ2-5; 12 bases match TRBD2. Germline V gene data show CDR1 as SGHVS and CDR2 as FQNEAQ. The J segment lost 5 bases and the V segment lost 2 bases, leaving 3 bases of the junction unmatched. The length of the CDR3 is 15 residues.

This clonotype was observed a handful of times. The gene calls are TRBV6-1 and TRBJ1-3; D is possibly TRBD1 (6 bases). Looked up from germline, CDR1 is MNHNS and CDR2 is SASEGT. The CDR3 has 14 residues. The V and J ends lost 2 bases and 7 bases respectively, with 12 bases between them. The CDR3 DNA follows: TGTGCCAGCAGTGAATACAGGGTCCAGAACACCATATATTTT. Protein sequence: CASSEYRVQNTIYF.

The chain couples TRBV27 to TRBJ1-1, with D tentatively TRBD1 (5 bases). The V gene lost 8 bases and the J gene lost 6 bases, with 13 bases spanning the gap. The CDR3 runs 12 residues. Germline V gives CDR1 MNHEY, CDR2 SMNVEV (reference sequence). The CDR3 coding sequence is TGTGCCAGCGGGCGGGGGTCCCCTGAAGCTTTCTTT. It codes for CASGRGSPEAFF.

The chain has TRBV6-5 and TRBJ1-1; TRBD1 aligns across 7 bases. The V gene's germline CDR1 is MNHEY and CDR2 SVGAGI. Trimming took 8 bases from V and 5 from J; bases not matched to a gene: 14. This CDR3 is 15 amino acids long. This CDR3 is CASAWDGPRGTEAFF. The CDR3 bases are TGTGCCAGCGCCTGGGACGGCCCCAGGGGGACTGAAGCTTTCTTT.

The chain couples TRBV12-3 or TRBV12-4 to TRBJ2-7, with D hard to call. This CDR3 is 12 amino acids long. V gave up 4 bases and J gave up 4 bases, with 8 bases separating them. The CDR3 spells CASSSDLYEQYF. The CDR3 DNA reads TGTGCCAGCAGTTCCGACTTGTACGAGCAGTACTTC.

The rearrangement links TRBV7-8 to TRBJ1-3; perhaps TRBD1 as D (6 bases). Germline V gene lookup returns CDR1 SGHVS and CDR2 FQNEAQ. V lost 5 bases and J lost 8, with 13 bases in between. The CDR3 runs to 13 residues. This CDR3 is CASSADSLDTIYF. CDR3 nucleotides: TGTGCCAGCAGCGCGGACAGCCTGGACACCATATATTTT.

The rearrangement uses TRBV6-5 and TRBJ2-3, with D unclear. The CDR3 loop spans 15 amino acids. The V and J ends lost 0 bases and 5 bases respectively, with 12 bases between them. Germline-derived CDR1 and CDR2 are MNHEY and SVGAGI. CDR3 region: CASSYSGTELDTQYF. For the CDR3, the DNA is TGTGCCAGCAGTTACTCGGGCACGGAGTTAGATACGCAGTATTTT.

About this clonotype: A read error may be the cause here, since a much bigger clone is one base away. The gene calls are TRBV28 and TRBJ2-3; 7 bases align to TRBD1. V lost 7 bases, J lost 0 bases, and 10 bases stayed unmatched. Germline lookup yields CDR1 MDHEN and CDR2 SYDVKM. This CDR3 contains 16 residues. The CDR3 spells CASNSPGTESTDTQYF. The CDR3 DNA reads as TGTGCCAGCAATAGCCCCGGGACAGAGAGCACAGATACGCAGTATTTT.

This sequence joins TRBV5-5 and TRBJ1-1, with D possibly matching TRBD1 (5 bases). Germline CDR1 and CDR2: SGHKS and YYEKEE (reference sequence). V lost 4 bases and J lost 0, with 16 bases in between. CDR3 length equals 16 residues. Written as DNA, the CDR3 is TGTGCCAGCAGCGTTAATGACAGAAAAATGAACACTGAAGCTTTCTTT. As protein: CASSVNDRKMNTEAFF.

V is TRBV4-1 and J is TRBJ1-2, with TRBD1 matching over 7 bases. The germline V gene encodes CDR1 MGHRA and CDR2 YSYEKL. Trimming removed 1 base from V and 3 bases from J; junction bases left unmatched: 11. The CDR3 runs to 17 residues. In DNA form, the CDR3 reads TGCGCCAGCAGCCAAGTGCCGGGACAGCCGGGGGACTATGGCTACACCTTC. It specifies CASSQVPGQPGDYGYTF.

This clonotype came up a few times. The chain couples TRBV4-2 to TRBJ1-1; tentative D call: TRBD1 (5 bases). Germline V gene sequence: CDR1 LGHNA, CDR2 YNFKEQ. The CDR3 spans 14 residues. V was clipped by 1 base and J by 3 bases, with 9 bases between them. This CDR3 is CASSQGQGDTEAFF. CDR3 in DNA: TGTGCCAGCAGCCAAGGGCAGGGCGACACTGAAGCTTTCTTT.

The rearrangement joins TRBV6-2 or TRBV6-3 to TRBJ2-7; TRBD2 matches 8 bases. CDR1 MNHEY and CDR2 SVGEGT come from the germline V gene. This CDR3 has 16 residues. V shed 5 bases, J shed 1 base, and the junction held 10 bases outside the gene matches. This CDR3 is CASSTAGAGGSYEQYV. The DNA of the CDR3 is TGTGCCAGCAGTACCGCCGGGGCGGGGGGTTCCTACGAGCAGTACGTC.

The rearrangement links TRBV6-1 to TRBJ2-7; maybe TRBD2 (6 bases). V shed 7 bases and J shed 7 bases, with 14 bases lying between them. Germline assignment: CDR1 MNHNS and CDR2 SASEGT. CDR3 length: 12 residues. The CDR3 sequence: CASNPRAGEQYV. CDR3 bases: TGTGCCAGCAACCCTCGCGCGGGAGAGCAGTACGTC.

V and J are TRBV12-3 or TRBV12-4 and TRBJ1-1, with D hard to call. This CDR3 has 15 amino acids. V dropped 3 bases and J dropped 2 bases, with 13 bases sitting between them. The CDR3 is CASSFVGSTNTEAFF. The CDR3 coding sequence is TGTGCCAGCAGTTTCGTAGGGAGTACAAACACTGAAGCTTTCTTT.

This chain uses TRBV7-3 with TRBJ2-1; 9 nucleotides line up with TRBD2. V gave up 2 bases and J gave up 8 bases; unmatched junction bases: 7. The CDR3 is made up of 15 amino acids. The V gene's germline CDR1 is SGHTA and CDR2 FQGTGA. DNA for the CDR3: TGTGCCAGCAGCTTAGGCGGGGGGGCCGTGGATGAGCAGTTCTTC. It specifies CASSLGGGAVDEQFF. Full variable domain (outside the CDR3, taken from reference TRBV7-3 and TRBJ2-1): GAGVSQTPSNKVTEKGKYVELRCDPISGHTALYWYRQSLGQGPEFLIYFQGTGAADDSGLPNDRFFAVRPEGSVSTLKIQRTERGDSAVYLCASSLGGGAVDEQFFGPGTRLTVL.

This clonotype was seen only a few times. The genes are TRBV4-1 and TRBJ2-1; no clear D. The length of the CDR3 is 13 residues. CDR1 and CDR2 from the germline V gene are MGHRA and YSYEKL. The V end lost 0 bases, the J end lost 4 bases, and 4 bases lay between the germline ends. CDR3 DNA: TGCGCCAGCAGCCAAGAGGTTTACAATGAGCAGTTCTTC. Translating it yields CASSQEVYNEQFF.

The chain is built from TRBV20-1 and TRBJ2-7, with D possibly being TRBD1 (6 bases). The CDR3 is 14 amino acids. V shed 6 bases and J shed 3 bases, with 18 bases lying between them. CDR1 DFQATT and CDR2 SNEGSKA come from the germline V gene (reference sequence). CDR3 nucleotides: TGCAGTGCCTCCAACAGGGTCTCTAACTACGAGCAGTACTTC. It is translated as CSASNRVSNYEQYF.

This clonotype was seen a handful of times. The chain recombines TRBV29-1 with TRBJ2-7, with TRBD1 matching 9 bases. The CDR3 runs to 13 residues. Trimming at V came to 3 bases and at J to 3 bases, leaving 3 bases not matched to a gene. Germline lookup yields CDR1 SQVTM and CDR2 ANQGSEA. Written as DNA, the CDR3 is TGCAGCGTTGAGGGGACAGGGCGCTACGAGCAGTACTTC. Encoded protein: CSVEGTGRYEQYF.

In this sample, this clonotype turned up once. The V gene is TRBV19, the J gene TRBJ2-5; perhaps TRBD2 as D (5 bases). The CDR3 spans 15 residues. Germline V gene sequence: CDR1 LNHDA, CDR2 SQIVND (reference sequence). V gave up 6 bases and J gave up 1 base, with 15 bases separating them. The CDR3 coding sequence is TGTGCCAGTAGGGACCAAGACTACGCCCAAGAGACCCAGTACTTC. The encoded protein is CASRDQDYAQETQYF.

This clonotype was observed a few times. The chain joins TRBV11-2 to TRBJ1-1; TRBD1 agrees at 7 bases. Trimming removed 7 bases from V and 3 bases from J; junction bases left unmatched: 5. In germline, CDR1 is SGHAT, CDR2 FQNNGV. The CDR3 is made up of 13 amino acids. Here the CDR3 reads CASNRQGDTEAFF. The CDR3 DNA reads as TGTGCCAGCAACCGACAGGGTGACACTGAAGCTTTCTTT.

The chain employs TRBV6-5 and TRBJ2-1; maybe TRBD1 (6 bases). The CDR3 has 13 amino acids. Germline CDR1 MNHEY, CDR2 SVGAGI. Trimming pared 8 bases from V and 3 bases from J, leaving 11 bases between. CDR3 sequence: CASQGSCYNEQFF. For the CDR3, the DNA is TGTGCCAGCCAGGGGAGCTGCTACAATGAGCAGTTCTTC.

The V and J genes are TRBV27 and TRBJ1-6; TRBD1 aligns across 7 bases. Trimming took 5 bases from V and 10 from J; bases not matched to a gene: 11. The V gene's germline CDR1 is MNHEY and CDR2 SMNVEV (reference sequence). The CDR3 has 15 amino acids. CDR3 protein: CASSPTDRVNSPLHF. The CDR3 DNA sequence: TGTGCCAGCAGTCCCACTGACAGGGTCAACTCACCCCTCCACTTT.

This clonotype was picked up a small number of times. This sequence joins TRBV5-6 and TRBJ2-7; D is perhaps TRBD2 (5 bases). Between the trimmed V and J ends, which lost 2 bases and 0 bases, there was a span of 6 bases. There are 13 residues in the CDR3. CDR1 is SGHDT and CDR2 is YYEEEE in the germline V gene. The CDR3 coding sequence is TGTGCCAGCAGCTTCGGGGACTCCTACGAGCAGTACGTC. This gives the protein CASSFGDSYEQYV.

This clonotype showed up just a few times. The rearrangement links TRBV7-8 to TRBJ1-1; no definite D call. The ends were cut back, 1 base at V and 1 base at J, with 10 bases in the middle. The CDR3 has 15 amino acids. Germline V gene lookup returns CDR1 SGHVS and CDR2 FQNEAQ. CDR3 region: CASSLVTSRNTEAFF. The CDR3 nucleotides read TGTGCCAGCAGCTTAGTGACAAGTAGGAACACTGAAGCTTTCTTT.

V usage is TRBV7-9 and J usage is TRBJ2-7, with D unresolved. The CDR3 has 13 amino acids. Germline CDR1 SEHNR, CDR2 FQNEAQ (reference sequence). The ends were cut back, 1 base at V and 2 bases at J, with 6 bases in the middle. The CDR3 is CASSLVWPYEQYF. The CDR3 DNA reads as TGTGCCAGCAGCTTAGTCTGGCCCTACGAGCAGTACTTC.

This chain uses TRBV7-3 with TRBJ2-3; a possible D gene is TRBD2 (5 bases). The CDR3 consists of 15 residues. V lost 2 bases, J lost 2 bases, and 11 bases lay in between. CDR1 is SGHTA and CDR2 is FQGTGA in the germline V gene. The CDR3 region is CASSLYRGYTDTQYF. CDR3 coding DNA: TGTGCCAGCAGCTTATATCGGGGTTACACAGATACGCAGTATTTT.

This clonotype was counted only a few times. The V call is TRBV7-8, the J call TRBJ1-3; no clear D. V dropped 2 bases and J dropped 4 bases, with 15 bases sitting between them. Germline V gene sequence: CDR1 SGHVS, CDR2 FQNEAQ. The CDR3 is 16 amino acids. CDR3 sequence (DNA): TGTGCCAGCAGCTTATTCGCCTTCCTAATGGGAAACACCATATATTTT. Residues: CASSLFAFLMGNTIYF.

With respect to this clonotype: One junction end disagrees with the germline gene, perhaps due to a read error. The V and J genes are TRBV5-8 and TRBJ1-2, with D possibly matching TRBD1 (5 bases). The length of the CDR3 is 18 residues. Germline V gene lookup returns CDR1 SGHTS and CDR2 YDEGEE. The DNA for the CDR3 is TGTGCCAGCAGCCTCATATTAATCCGACAACAGGACGGAGATGGCTACATCTTC. This codes for CASSLILIRQQDGDGYIF.

V and J are TRBV7-8 and TRBJ2-7; a possible D gene is TRBD2 (5 bases). Germline CDR1 SGHVS, CDR2 FQNEAQ. V was clipped by 2 bases and J by 6 bases, with 17 bases between them. This CDR3 is built from 15 residues. CDR3 amino acids: CASSLSGSSIVEQYF. Here the CDR3 DNA reads TGTGCCAGCAGCTTATCGGGATCGTCTATTGTCGAGCAGTACTTC.